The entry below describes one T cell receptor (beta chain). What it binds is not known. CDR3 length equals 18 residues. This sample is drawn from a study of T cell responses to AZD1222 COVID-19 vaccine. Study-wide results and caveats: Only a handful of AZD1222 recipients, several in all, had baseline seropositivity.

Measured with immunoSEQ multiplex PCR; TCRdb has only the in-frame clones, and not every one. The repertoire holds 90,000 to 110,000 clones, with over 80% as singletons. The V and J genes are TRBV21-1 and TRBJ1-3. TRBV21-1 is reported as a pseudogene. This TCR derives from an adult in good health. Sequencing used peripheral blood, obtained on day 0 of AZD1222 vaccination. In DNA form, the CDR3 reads TGTGCCAGCAGCAAAGCGGTAAGGGGGGGGAACTCTGGAAACACCATATATTTT. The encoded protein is CASSKAVRGGNSGNTIYF.